Below, 19 T cell receptor beta chains from the same sample are listed, as sequenced in a study of CD8 T cells in ankylosing spondylitis. A single record per CDR3 protein comes from TCRdb applying MiXCR to the 5' RACE reads. Of 350,000 to 550,000 distinct CDR3 sequences listed, roughly a quarter are singletons. Antigen specificity for these receptors is unknown. Study conclusions and caveats: There was a TCR beta motif, made of several highly homologous variants, that appeared characteristic of ankylosing spondylitis blood.

Sequenced material: blood, either unsorted or a sorted T cell fraction (not recorded which). The receptors here all came from a male donor with ankylosing spondylitis.

A note on this clonotype: Because the CDR3's place on the DNA is in doubt, the DNA is left out and the CDR3 is given as listed by TCRdb. The chain uses TRBV14 and TRBJ2-7; the table's D call of TRBD2 was not tested on the DNA. CDR1 SGHDN and CDR2 FVKESK come from the germline V gene. The CDR3 contains 15 residues when both ends are counted. CDR3 in amino acids: CASSQDFGAGALFYF.

CDR3 sequence: CAIRNRASGSYNEQFF. The CDR3 DNA is TGTGCCATCCGAAATCGGGCTAGCGGGTCATACAATGAGCAGTTCTTC. The chain couples TRBV2 to TRBJ2-1, with 8 bases matching TRBD2. The CDR3 has 16 amino acids. V lost 10 bases to trimming and J lost 4 bases; unmatched junction nucleotides: 15. Germline loops: CDR1 SNHLY, CDR2 FYNNEI.

This sequence joins TRBV3-1 and TRBJ1-2; D unresolved. The CDR3 sequence is 15 residues long. V lost 1 base and J 0 bases, leaving 9 bases between the germline ends. Germline assignment: CDR1 LGHDT and CDR2 YNNKEL (reference sequence). DNA for the CDR3: TGTGCCAGCAGCCAAGGTGACGGTACTAACTATGGCTACACCTTC. It encodes CASSQGDGTNYGYTF.

The V call is TRBV20-1, the J call TRBJ2-2; weak D call: TRBD1 (5 bases). The CDR3 extends over 14 amino acids. V lost 0 bases and J lost 5, with 10 bases in between. Per the germline V gene, CDR1 is DFQATT and CDR2 is SNEGSKA (reference sequence). This CDR3 is CSARDHSGTGELFF. CDR3 coding DNA: TGCAGTGCTAGAGATCATTCAGGGACCGGGGAGCTGTTTTTT.

This clonotype was found many times. The chain employs TRBV12-3 or TRBV12-4 and TRBJ2-5; 10 positions agree with TRBD2. J lost 5 bases, V lost 3 bases, and 6 bases had no gene match. This CDR3 contains 15 residues. The CDR3 spells CASSLGLAGVETQYF. DNA for the CDR3: TGTGCCAGCAGTTTGGGTCTAGCGGGAGTGGAGACCCAGTACTTC.

The chain joins TRBV18 to TRBJ2-5; no firm D call. V was trimmed by 2 bases and J by 2 bases, leaving 6 bases between them. Germline-derived CDR1 and CDR2 are KGHSH and LQKENI. CDR3 length equals 13 residues. The CDR3 DNA sequence: TGTGCCAGCTCACCAACTTGTCAAGAGACCCAGTACTTC. As protein: CASSPTCQETQYF.

Only a few counts were recorded for this clonotype. J is TRBJ2-5 and V is TRBV20-1; tentatively, D is TRBD1 or TRBD2 (6 bases each). Germline V CDR1 and CDR2: DFQATT, SNEGSKA (reference sequence). Deletions cut 2 bases from V and 2 bases from J, with 15 bases between. The CDR3 is 15 residues long. The CDR3 here is CSARRPGDFQETQYF. In DNA, the CDR3 is TGCAGTGCTAGAAGACCAGGGGACTTTCAAGAGACCCAGTACTTC.

The chain couples TRBV20-1 to TRBJ2-7, with TRBD2 identical over 7 bases. The CDR3 runs to 13 residues. Per germline, CDR1 DFQATT and CDR2 SNEGSKA (reference sequence). Trimming took 6 bases from V and 3 from J; bases not matched to a gene: 8. CDR3 loop: CSARVAGIYEQYF. In DNA form, the CDR3 reads TGCAGTGCACGAGTAGCGGGTATCTACGAGCAGTACTTC.

This sequence joins TRBV19 and TRBJ1-5, with TRBD1 as a possible D gene (6 bases). Looked up from germline, CDR1 is LNHDA and CDR2 is SQIVND (reference sequence). The CDR3 contains 16 residues. V gave up 3 bases and J gave up 0 bases, with 12 bases separating them. The CDR3 DNA reads as TGTGCCAGTAGTATTGACAGGATTTATAGCAATCAGCCCCAGCATTTT. The encoded protein is CASSIDRIYSNQPQHF.

This chain uses TRBV20-1 with TRBJ2-7; D tentatively reads TRBD1 or TRBD2 (5 bases each). V was shortened by 6 bases and J by 5 bases, with 14 bases between the two germline ends. Per the germline V gene, CDR1 is DFQATT and CDR2 is SNEGSKA (reference sequence). The CDR3 contains 12 residues. The CDR3 DNA sequence: TGCAGTGCCAGCTCCTTGGGGGACGAGCAGTACTTC. It translates to CSASSLGDEQYF.

CDR3 region: CASSRDTGGREQYF. In nucleotides, the CDR3 is TGCGCCAGCAGCCGGGACACCGGAGGAAGGGAGCAGTACTTC. The rearrangement uses TRBV5-1 and TRBJ2-7, with D possibly being TRBD1 (6 bases). Trimming took off 4 bases at V and 7 bases at J, with 18 bases between the two ends. This CDR3 has 14 amino acids. Germline lookup yields CDR1 SGHRS and CDR2 YFSETQ.

J is TRBJ2-7 and V is TRBV5-1; possibly TRBD2 for D (5 bases). This CDR3 has 15 amino acids. Germline lookup yields CDR1 SGHRS and CDR2 YFSETQ. Deletions cut 2 bases from V and 0 bases from J, with 12 bases between. CDR3 residues: CASSLVRRSSYEQYV. The CDR3 bases are TGCGCCAGCAGCTTAGTGCGGAGGAGCTCCTACGAGCAGTACGTC.

V is TRBV27 and J is TRBJ1-5; D is possibly TRBD1 (5 bases). There are 15 residues in the CDR3. Trimming took off 6 bases at V and 2 bases at J, with 14 bases between the two ends. Germline V lookup: CDR1 MNHEY, CDR2 SMNVEV (reference sequence). The CDR3 sequence is CASSLGGRGNQPQHF. The CDR3 DNA follows: TGTGCCAGCAGCCTGGGGGGACGGGGCAATCAGCCCCAGCATTTT.

This chain joins TRBV24-1 and TRBJ2-5; D uncertain. The V gene lost 0 bases and the J gene lost 2 bases, with 6 bases spanning the gap. The CDR3 is 14 residues long. Germline V gene data show CDR1 as KGHDR and CDR2 as SFDVKD. The CDR3 DNA is TGTGCCACCAGTGATTTGTTCAGTCAAGAGACCCAGTACTTC. It specifies CATSDLFSQETQYF.

The V call is TRBV7-2, the J call TRBJ2-1; 13 bases fit TRBD2. CDR3 length equals 14 residues. V shed 6 bases and J 6 bases; nucleotides not matched to a gene: 2. Germline CDR1 and CDR2: SGHTA and FQGNSA. CDR3 nucleotide sequence: TGTGCCAGCAGTCGGACTAGCGGGGGCAATGAGCAGTTCTTC. It translates to CASSRTSGGNEQFF.

This rearrangement joins TRBV7-6 to TRBJ2-7, with 10 bases identical to TRBD2. The CDR3 totals 16 residues. Per germline, CDR1 SGHVS and CDR2 FNYEAQ. The CDR3: CASSLNPLRSSGSELV. The DNA for the CDR3 is TGTGCCAGCAGCTTAAACCCCCTCCGTTCTAGCGGGAGTGAGTTGGTC.

The chain couples TRBV5-1 to TRBJ2-2; D not certain. The V and J ends lost 2 bases and 1 base respectively, with 9 bases between them. CDR3 size: 15 residues. Looked up from germline, CDR1 is SGHRS and CDR2 is YFSETQ. CDR3 nucleotide sequence: TGCGCCAGCAGCTTATACGGGCAGAACACCGGGGAGCTGTTTTTT. It specifies CASSLYGQNTGELFF.

This clonotype showed up just a few times. This chain connects TRBV7-2 to TRBJ1-2; D is unclear. Germline V gene sequence: CDR1 SGHTA, CDR2 FQGNSA. The CDR3 runs 12 residues. V dropped 4 bases and J dropped 5 bases, with 8 bases sitting between them. The CDR3 protein is CASSSSAYGYTF. CDR3 coding DNA: TGTGCCAGCAGCTCCTCGGCTTATGGCTACACCTTC.

The V gene is TRBV19, the J gene TRBJ2-7; 9 positions agree with TRBD2. Germline-derived CDR1 and CDR2 are LNHDA and SQIVND (reference sequence). Losses at the gene ends were 4 bases for V and 4 bases for J; bases not matched to a gene: 11. The CDR3 runs 16 residues. DNA for the CDR3: TGTGCCAGTAGTACCAAAGTAGCGGGAGCACGGTACGAGCAGTACTTC. It translates to CASSTKVAGARYEQYF.